Below, 16 T cell receptor beta chains from the same sample are listed, as sequenced in a study of somatic mutations in cytotoxic T cells in rheumatoid arthritis. Sequencing was performed with immunoSEQ multiplex PCR; in TCRdb, only in-frame clones are kept and a portion is missing. The profile shows roughly 15,000 clones, approximately 84% of them singletons. Sample: CD8+ T cells sorted from blood. These receptors were taken from an adult with rheumatoid arthritis.

This chain joins TRBV7-6 and TRBJ1-5; a weak D match, TRBD1 (5 bases). V was trimmed by 5 bases and J by 0 bases, leaving 17 bases between them. CDR1 and CDR2 (germline): SGHVS, FNYEAQ. The CDR3 has 17 amino acids. CDR3 in DNA: TGTGCCAGCAGCGCTCTGGGCAGGGAAGTTAGCAATCAGCCCCAGCATTTT. It translates to CASSALGREVSNQPQHF.

The chain uses TRBV30 and TRBJ1-1; TRBD1 matches 8 bases. CDR3 length: 15 amino acids. CDR1 and CDR2 (germline): GTSNPN, SVGIG (reference sequence). V gave up 2 bases and J gave up 4 bases; unmatched junction bases: 9. In DNA form, the CDR3 reads TGTGCCTGGAGTTCGTTAGACAGGGGAGGCACTGAAGCTTTCTTT. Its translation: CAWSSLDRGGTEAFF. The full variable domain, its missing parts supplied by reference TRBV30 and TRBJ1-1, is SQTIHQWPATLVQPVGSPLSLECTVEGTSNPNLYWYRQAAGRGLQLLFYSVGIGQISSEVPQNLSASRPQDRQFILSSKKLLLSDSGFYLCAWSSLDRGGTEAFFGQGTRLTVV.

The chain uses TRBV5-5 and TRBJ2-7, with D uncertain. The V end lost 1 base, the J end lost 0 bases, and 17 bases lay between the germline ends. The length of the CDR3 is 17 residues. Per germline, CDR1 SGHKS and CDR2 YYEKEE (reference sequence). CDR3 sequence: CASSLWAVRKSSYEQYF. CDR3 nucleotide sequence: TGTGCCAGCAGCTTGTGGGCCGTACGAAAGAGCTCCTACGAGCAGTACTTC.

The chain couples TRBV6-5 to TRBJ2-5; D is unresolved. TRBJ2-7 explains the end of the DNA better; the J call may be wrong. The CDR3 is 14 amino acids. Germline assignment: CDR1 MNHEY and CDR2 SVGAGI. CDR3 DNA: TGTGCCAGCAGTTACCGGGTATATGGGTACGAGCAGTACTTC. Translation: CASSYRVYGYEQYF.

This sequence joins TRBV27 and TRBJ1-5, with unresolved D. V lost 1 base, J lost 0 bases, and 7 bases lay in between. CDR3 length: 15 residues. Germline assignment: CDR1 MNHEY and CDR2 SMNVEV (reference sequence). CDR3 amino acids: CASSLLGISNQPQHF. In DNA, the CDR3 is TGTGCCAGCAGTTTATTAGGGATTAGCAATCAGCCCCAGCATTTT.

The rearrangement uses TRBV6-1 and TRBJ1-5; 7 bases match TRBD1. The CDR3 is 17 amino acids. V was pared by 3 bases and J by 3 bases, with 11 bases of the junction left unmatched. Per the germline V gene, CDR1 is MNHNS and CDR2 is SASEGT. In DNA, the CDR3 is TGTGCCAGCAGTGACCATTTCACCGGGACAGACAATCAGCCCCAGCATTTT. This encodes CASSDHFTGTDNQPQHF.

V and J are TRBV28 and TRBJ1-2; D is possibly TRBD1 (5 bases). CDR3 length: 12 amino acids. V dropped 5 bases and J dropped 8 bases, with 12 bases sitting between them. From germline, CDR1 is MDHEN and CDR2 SYDVKM. CDR3 DNA sequence: TGTGCCAGCAGTGTCGACAGTATGGGCTACACCTTC. It encodes CASSVDSMGYTF.

This chain joins TRBV10-3 and TRBJ1-5; D might be TRBD1 (5 bases). V lost 9 bases and J 5 bases, leaving 29 bases between the germline ends. The CDR3 spans 18 residues. Germline V gene lookup returns CDR1 ENHRY and CDR2 SYGVKD. The CDR3 DNA reads as TGTGCCATGGGACTGAGGGGTCCAAAAATCTCTTGCGATCAGCCCCAGCATTTT. Translation: CAMGLRGPKISCDQPQHF.

J is TRBJ2-1 and V is TRBV7-8; D is unresolved. The V end was cut by 5 bases, the J end by 5 bases, with 7 bases between. In germline, CDR1 is SGHVS, CDR2 FQNEAQ. CDR3 length: 12 amino acids. The CDR3 DNA follows: TGTGCCAGCAGCCCGGAAGACAATGAGCAGTTCTTC. The encoded protein is CASSPEDNEQFF.

The J gene is TRBJ1-2, the V gene TRBV6-6, with a weak D call TRBD1 (6 bases). Per germline, CDR1 MNHNY and CDR2 SVGAGI (reference sequence). The CDR3 totals 13 residues. With 2 bases removed from V and 6 bases from J, the gap between germline ends came to 10 bases. The CDR3 sequence: CASSYVAGDGYTF. In DNA form, the CDR3 reads TGTGCCAGCAGTTACGTAGCAGGGGATGGCTACACCTTC.

The rearrangement links TRBV27 to TRBJ1-5; D unresolved. Germline lookup yields CDR1 MNHEY and CDR2 SMNVEV (reference sequence). The CDR3 length is 14 residues. V was trimmed by 6 bases and J by 2 bases, leaving 11 bases between them. CDR3 sequence: CASRRLGGNQPQHF. CDR3 DNA sequence: TGTGCCAGCAGACGCCTCGGAGGCAATCAGCCCCAGCATTTT.

This clone occurred a few times. The chain couples TRBV5-6 to TRBJ1-3; 10 bases align to TRBD1. The CDR3 extends over 19 amino acids. From germline, CDR1 is SGHDT and CDR2 YYEEEE. V lost 2 bases to trimming and J lost 0 bases; unmatched junction nucleotides: 11. The CDR3 loop reads CASSFSLTGGYFSGNTIYF. The CDR3 DNA reads as TGTGCCAGCAGCTTTTCCCTGACAGGGGGCTACTTCTCTGGAAACACCATATATTTT.

This clone occurred once. The V and J genes are TRBV6-5 and TRBJ2-5, with D hard to call. Germline V gene sequence: CDR1 MNHEY, CDR2 SVGAGI. The CDR3 covers 12 residues. Trimming shortened V by 8 bases and J by 7 bases, and 14 bases separated the two germline ends. DNA for the CDR3: TGTGCCAGCGCCATACCCGGTGGGACCCAGTACTTC. Its translation is CASAIPGGTQYF.

The chain carries TRBV7-2 and TRBJ2-7; D is perhaps TRBD1 (6 bases). The CDR3 runs to 12 residues. Germline CDR1 SGHTA, CDR2 FQGNSA. Trimming took off 2 bases at V and 6 bases at J, with 8 bases between the two ends. CDR3 coding DNA: TGTGCCAGCAGCTTAACAGGGAGCGAGCAGTACTTC. Translated, it gives CASSLTGSEQYF. Combining the CDR3 with reference TRBV7-2 and TRBJ2-7 gives the whole variable domain GAGVSQSPSNKVTEKGKDVELRCDPISGHTALYWYRQSLGQGLEFLIYFQGNSAPDKSGLPSDRFSAERTGGSVSTLTIQRTQQEDSAVYLCASSLTGSEQYFGPGTRLTVT.

In its sample, this clone was seen a few times. The chain recombines TRBV11-2 with TRBJ1-2; D is undetermined. The CDR3 consists of 13 residues. The V gene lost 3 bases and the J gene lost 2 bases, with 7 bases spanning the gap. Germline V gene data show CDR1 as SGHAT and CDR2 as FQNNGV. The CDR3 sequence: CASSFAENYGYTF. DNA of the CDR3: TGTGCCAGCAGCTTCGCCGAAAACTATGGCTACACCTTC.

The table lists this clone with a few counts. This chain connects TRBV18 to TRBJ1-3; D possibly corresponds to TRBD1 (6 bases). Trimming shortened V by 4 bases and J by 3 bases, and 16 bases separated the two germline ends. There are 16 residues in the CDR3. Germline-derived CDR1 and CDR2 are KGHSH and LQKENI. CDR3 residues: CASSRPGQRYGNTIYF. For the CDR3, the DNA is TGTGCCAGCTCACGGCCGGGACAAAGATATGGAAACACCATATATTTT.